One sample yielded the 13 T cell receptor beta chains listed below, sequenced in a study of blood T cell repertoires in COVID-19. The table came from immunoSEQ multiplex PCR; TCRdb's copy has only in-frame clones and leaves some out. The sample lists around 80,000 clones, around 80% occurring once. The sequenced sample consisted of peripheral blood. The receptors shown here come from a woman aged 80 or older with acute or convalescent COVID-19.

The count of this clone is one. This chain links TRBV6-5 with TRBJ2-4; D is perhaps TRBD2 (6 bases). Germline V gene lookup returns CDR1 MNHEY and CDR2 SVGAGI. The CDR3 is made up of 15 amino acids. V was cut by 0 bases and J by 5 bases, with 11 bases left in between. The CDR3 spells CASSYSGLAQNIQYF. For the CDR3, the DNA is TGTGCCAGCAGTTACTCGGGACTCGCCCAAAACATTCAGTACTTC.

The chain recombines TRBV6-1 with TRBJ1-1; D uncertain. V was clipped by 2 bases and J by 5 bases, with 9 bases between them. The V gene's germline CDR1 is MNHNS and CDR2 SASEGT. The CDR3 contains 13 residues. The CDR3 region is CASSESFGTEAFF. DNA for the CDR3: TGTGCCAGCAGTGAAAGTTTCGGGACTGAAGCTTTCTTT.

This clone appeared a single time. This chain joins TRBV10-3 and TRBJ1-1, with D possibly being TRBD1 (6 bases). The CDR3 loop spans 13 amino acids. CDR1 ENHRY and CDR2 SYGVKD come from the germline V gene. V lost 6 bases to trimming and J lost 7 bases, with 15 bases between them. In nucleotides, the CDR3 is TGTGCCATCAGACAGGGCGTCGCCTATGAAGCTTTCTTT. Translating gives CAIRQGVAYEAFF.

CDR3: CASGEWGGYTF. CDR3 DNA sequence: TGTGCCAGCGGGGAGTGGGGAGGCTACACCTTC. This rearrangement joins TRBV11-2 to TRBJ1-2; D not resolved. The CDR3 contains 11 residues. Germline V gene sequence: CDR1 SGHAT, CDR2 FQNNGV. V lost 8 bases to trimming and J lost 8 bases, with 12 bases between them.

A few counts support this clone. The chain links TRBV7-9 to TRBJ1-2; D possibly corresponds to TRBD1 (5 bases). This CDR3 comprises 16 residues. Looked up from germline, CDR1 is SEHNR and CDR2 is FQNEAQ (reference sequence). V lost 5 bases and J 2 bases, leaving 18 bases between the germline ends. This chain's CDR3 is CASSRDSGGRNYGYTF. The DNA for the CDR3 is TGTGCCAGCAGCCGGGACTCGGGGGGAAGGAACTATGGCTACACCTTC.

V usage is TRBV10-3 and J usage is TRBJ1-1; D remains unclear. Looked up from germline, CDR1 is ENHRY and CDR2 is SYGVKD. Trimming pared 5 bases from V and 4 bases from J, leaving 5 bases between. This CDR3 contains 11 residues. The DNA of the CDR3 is TGTGCCATCAGTTCCAGCACTGAAGCTTTCTTT. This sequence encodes CAISSSTEAFF.

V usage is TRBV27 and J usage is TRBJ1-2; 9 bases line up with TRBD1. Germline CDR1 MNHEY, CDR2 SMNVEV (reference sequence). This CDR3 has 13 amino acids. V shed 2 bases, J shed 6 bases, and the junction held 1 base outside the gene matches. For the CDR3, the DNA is TGTGCCAGCAGTTTACGGACAGGGGATGGCTACACCTTC. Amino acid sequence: CASSLRTGDGYTF.

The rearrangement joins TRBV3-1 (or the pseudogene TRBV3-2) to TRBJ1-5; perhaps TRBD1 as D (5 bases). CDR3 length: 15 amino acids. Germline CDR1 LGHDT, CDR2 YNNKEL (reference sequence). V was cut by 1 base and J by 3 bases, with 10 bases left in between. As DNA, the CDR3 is TGTGCCAGCAGCCAAGCCCCAGGGCCCAATCAGCCCCAGCATTTT. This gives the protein CASSQAPGPNQPQHF.

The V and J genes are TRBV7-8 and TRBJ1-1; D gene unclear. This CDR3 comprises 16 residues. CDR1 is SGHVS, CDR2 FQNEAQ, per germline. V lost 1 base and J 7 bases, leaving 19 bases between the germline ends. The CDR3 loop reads CASSLGAASSDREAFF. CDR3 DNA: TGTGCCAGCAGCTTAGGGGCAGCCTCTTCGGATCGTGAAGCTTTCTTT.

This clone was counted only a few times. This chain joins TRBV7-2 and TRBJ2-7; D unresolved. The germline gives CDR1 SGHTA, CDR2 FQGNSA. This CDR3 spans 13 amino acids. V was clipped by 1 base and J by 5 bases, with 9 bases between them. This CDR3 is CASSLGQRNEQYF. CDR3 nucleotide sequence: TGTGCCAGCAGCTTAGGGCAGAGGAACGAGCAGTACTTC.

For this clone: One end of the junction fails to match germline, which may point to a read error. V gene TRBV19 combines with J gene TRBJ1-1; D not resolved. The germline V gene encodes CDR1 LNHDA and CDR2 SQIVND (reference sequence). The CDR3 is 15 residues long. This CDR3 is CASSIWRPRVTEALF. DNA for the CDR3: TGTGCCAGTAGTATATGGAGGCCGAGGGTTACTGAAGCTCTCTTT.

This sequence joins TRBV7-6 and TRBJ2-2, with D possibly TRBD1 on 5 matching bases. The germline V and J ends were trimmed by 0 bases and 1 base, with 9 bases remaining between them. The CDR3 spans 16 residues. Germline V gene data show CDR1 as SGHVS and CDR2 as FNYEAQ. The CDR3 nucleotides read TGTGCCAGCAGCTTAGCGGCAACAGGGAACACCGGGGAGCTGTTTTTT. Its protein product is CASSLAATGNTGELFF.

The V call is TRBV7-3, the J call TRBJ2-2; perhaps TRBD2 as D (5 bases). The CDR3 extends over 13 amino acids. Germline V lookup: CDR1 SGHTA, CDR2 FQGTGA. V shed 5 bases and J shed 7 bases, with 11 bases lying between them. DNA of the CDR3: TGTGCCAGCAGCGCCGTCGAGGGCGGGGAGCTGTTTTTT. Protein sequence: CASSAVEGGELFF.